The rows below give T cell receptor beta chains drawn from one sample of a study of glioma-infiltrating T cells. TCRdb reprocessed the multiplex PCR reads with MiXCR, giving one entry per CDR3 protein. The profile covers about 3,900 distinct CDR3 sequences, with roughly 31% appearing a single time and approximately 27% taken by the ten largest. Material: glioma tissue, nonneoplastic brain tissue, or PBMCs (not recorded which). These receptors all stem from a human donor with low-grade glioma or glioblastoma, undergoing nonglioma brain surgery, or in good health (not recorded which). Each CDR3 is given without its conserved first and last residue. Fields, in order: V gene, J gene, CDR3 protein.

V gene: TRBV7-2; J gene: TRBJ2-3; CDR3 protein: ASSRGIAGGTDTQY
V gene: TRBV4-3; J gene: TRBJ2-7; CDR3 protein: ASSPTVGGSYEQY
V gene: TRBV9; J gene: TRBJ1-6; CDR3 protein: ASRGTGGSPPH
V gene: TRBV6-1; J gene: TRBJ1-6; CDR3 protein: ATSGQVNSPLH
V gene: TRBV9; J gene: TRBJ1-2; CDR3 protein: ASSEQLNYGYT
V gene: TRBV19; J gene: TRBJ1-3; CDR3 protein: ASRTNPSSGNTIY
V gene: TRBV6-1; J gene: TRBJ2-2; CDR3 protein: ASSWDEAGELF
V gene: TRBV30; J gene: TRBJ1-2; CDR3 protein: AWSTGQAFGYT
V gene: TRBV2; J gene: TRBJ2-3; CDR3 protein: DSSEARGTGGGDTQY
V gene: TRBV4-3; J gene: TRBJ1-1; CDR3 protein: ASSQETGVNTEAF
V gene: TRBV5-1; J gene: TRBJ2-1; CDR3 protein: ASSMDSLDEQF
V gene: TRBV6-1; J gene: TRBJ1-3; CDR3 protein: ASSPLDSGNTIY
V gene: TRBV27; J gene: TRBJ2-3; CDR3 protein: ASSDGRTDTQY
V gene: TRBV2; J gene: TRBJ2-3; CDR3 protein: ASRPGLSTDTQY
V gene: TRBV20-1; J gene: TRBJ1-5; CDR3 protein: SARDPFRSYRGLGEEPQH
V gene: TRBV4-3; J gene: TRBJ2-3; CDR3 protein: AGSQSVGSSYEQY
V gene: TRBV20-1; J gene: TRBJ2-6; CDR3 protein: SAQLGGNSGANVLT
V gene: TRBV27; J gene: .; CDR3 protein: AGSLGSGVTQH
V gene: TRBV19; J gene: TRBJ2-2; CDR3 protein: ASRRDRDTGELF
V gene: TRBV19; J gene: TRBJ1-3; CDR3 protein: ASSNGAIRSGNTIY
V gene: TRBV5-1; J gene: TRBJ2-7; CDR3 protein: ASSGGAGPSYEQY
V gene: TRBV9; J gene: TRBJ1-3; CDR3 protein: ASSESLLEPGSTIY
V gene: TRBV6-1; J gene: TRBJ1-3; CDR3 protein: ASSYSRRSSGNTIY
V gene: TRBV13; J gene: TRBJ2-5; CDR3 protein: ASSLGGLNQETQY
V gene: TRBV6-8; J gene: TRBJ1-3; CDR3 protein: ARSPHGGPDLGGNTIY
V gene: TRBV11-3; J gene: TRBJ2-3; CDR3 protein: ASSVGLASTDTQY
V gene: TRBV12-3/TRBV12-4; J gene: TRBJ2-7; CDR3 protein: ASSSRDFITYEQY
V gene: TRBV20-1; J gene: TRBJ1-3; CDR3 protein: GASLENTIY
V gene: TRBV7-2; J gene: TRBJ1-5; CDR3 protein: ASGTQGQEKGQPQH
V gene: TRBV19; J gene: TRBJ2-1; CDR3 protein: ASSNSDRLYNEQF
V gene: TRBV29-1; J gene: TRBJ1-2; CDR3 protein: SVEWPGQGRNGYT
V gene: TRBV19; J gene: TRBJ2-1; CDR3 protein: ASSIAGGARGNEQF
V gene: TRBV9; J gene: TRBJ2-3; CDR3 protein: ASSVGELASTDTQY
V gene: TRBV20-1; J gene: TRBJ2-1; CDR3 protein: SASTPGVEGGNEQF
V gene: TRBV6-1; J gene: TRBJ2-7; CDR3 protein: ASRRLSAGAVRAEQY
V gene: TRBV7-2; J gene: TRBJ1-1; CDR3 protein: ASSLTGVSRGTTEAF
V gene: TRBV7-2; J gene: TRBJ2-5; CDR3 protein: ASSVRTGSETQY
V gene: TRBV5-1; J gene: TRBJ1-1; CDR3 protein: ASSLGQGLAF
V gene: TRBV19; J gene: TRBJ1-1; CDR3 protein: ASSPYLLGTEAF
V gene: TRBV18; J gene: TRBJ1-1; CDR3 protein: ASSPQDMGTEAF
V gene: TRBV10-3; J gene: TRBJ2-7; CDR3 protein: AISEGPNEQY
V gene: TRBV3-1; J gene: TRBJ1-2; CDR3 protein: ASGPVLGTLYYGYT
V gene: TRBV20-1; J gene: TRBJ1-2; CDR3 protein: SASPPEGRSKLGYT
V gene: TRBV5-4; J gene: TRBJ2-3; CDR3 protein: ASSSLGGMSTDTQY
V gene: TRBV5-5; J gene: TRBJ1-1; CDR3 protein: ASSLREIREIGVNTEAF
V gene: TRBV27; J gene: TRBJ1-2; CDR3 protein: VSSLLGQGANGYT